This passage covers 5 T cell receptor beta chains from one sample sequenced in a study of blood T cells in healthy people across ages. A second PCR, run for roughly 7 to 12 cycles, used a sample-barcoded 5' primer plus a J-beta primer mix. Each CDR3 protein gets one entry after TCRdb re-called the 5' RACE reads with MiXCR. Among more than 800,000 distinct CDR3 sequences listed, more than 25% were seen once. The sample was blood. Receptors originate from an elderly woman in good health.

In its sample, this clonotype was seen many times. The genes are TRBV20-1 and TRBJ2-1, with TRBD2 matching 7 bases. This CDR3 is 13 amino acids long. Germline CDR1 reads DFQATT; CDR2 reads SNEGSKA (reference sequence). Trimming cost V 5 bases and J 7 bases; bases outside gene matches: 8. CDR3 nucleotide sequence: TGCAGTGCTCACTTGGGGGGGTGGAATGAGCAGTTCTTC. Translated, it gives CSAHLGGWNEQFF.

This clonotype was recorded at least ten times. The J gene is TRBJ1-2, the V gene TRBV20-1; TRBD1 matches at 7 bases. V gave up 0 bases and J gave up 5 bases; unmatched junction bases: 3. CDR3 length: 13 residues. The germline V gene has CDR1 DFQATT and CDR2 SNEGSKA (reference sequence). As DNA, the CDR3 is TGCAGTGCTAGAGAGGGGACAGAGTATGGCTACACCTTC. This codes for CSAREGTEYGYTF.

The sample holds a few counts of this clonotype. J is TRBJ1-2 and V is TRBV18; D gene uncertain. This CDR3 comprises 14 residues. Trimming took 2 bases from V and 3 from J, leaving 10 bases between them. Per germline, CDR1 KGHSH and CDR2 LQKENI. DNA for the CDR3: TGTGCCAGCTCACCAAACGGCGGTTACTATGGCTACACCTTC. This codes for CASSPNGGYYGYTF.

This clonotype has only a few counts. The chain couples TRBV9 to TRBJ2-3; 9 bases match TRBD2. This CDR3 is 15 amino acids long. CDR1 SGDLS and CDR2 YYNGEE come from the germline V gene. Germline trimming cut 4 bases from V and 4 bases from J; bases unmatched to any gene: 7. This CDR3 is CASSSRGLAPDTQYF. For the CDR3, the DNA is TGTGCCAGCAGCTCCAGGGGACTAGCTCCAGATACGCAGTATTTT.

This clonotype appeared once. At one end the junction does not follow the germline gene, possibly because of a read error. The chain recombines TRBV5-1 with TRBJ2-5; the match to TRBD2 covers 11 bases. The germline V gene encodes CDR1 SGHRS and CDR2 YFSETQ. The CDR3 has 16 residues. The CDR3 region has the DNA TGCACCAGCAGCTACGAGTTACTAGCGGGGGACCGAACCCAGTACTTC. It is translated as CTSSYELLAGDRTQYF. Full variable domain (rest looked up from reference TRBV5-1 and TRBJ2-5): KAGVTQTPRYLIKTRGQQVTLSCSPISGHRSVSWYQQTPGQGLQFLFEYFSETQRNKGNFPGRFSGRQFSNSRSEMNVSTLELGDSALYLCTSSYELLAGDRTQYFGPGTRLLVL.